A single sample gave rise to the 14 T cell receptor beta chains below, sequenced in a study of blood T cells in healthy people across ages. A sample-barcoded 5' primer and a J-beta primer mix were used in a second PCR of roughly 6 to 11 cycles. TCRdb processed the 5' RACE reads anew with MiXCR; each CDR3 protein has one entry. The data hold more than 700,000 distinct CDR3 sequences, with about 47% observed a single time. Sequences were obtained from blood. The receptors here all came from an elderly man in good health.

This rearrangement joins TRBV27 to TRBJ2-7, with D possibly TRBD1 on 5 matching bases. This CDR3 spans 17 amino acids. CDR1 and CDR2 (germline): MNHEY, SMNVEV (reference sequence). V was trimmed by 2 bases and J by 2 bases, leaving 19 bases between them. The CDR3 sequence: CASSLEARAPIPYEQYF. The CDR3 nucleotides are TGTGCCAGCAGTTTAGAGGCCAGGGCCCCAATTCCCTACGAGCAGTACTTC.

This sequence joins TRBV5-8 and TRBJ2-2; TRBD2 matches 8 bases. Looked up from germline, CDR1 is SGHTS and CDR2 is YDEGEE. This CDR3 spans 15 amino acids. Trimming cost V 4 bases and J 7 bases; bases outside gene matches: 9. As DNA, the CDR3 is TGTGCCAGCAGCCCACCGGGACTAGTCTTCGGGGAGCTGTTTTTT. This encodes CASSPPGLVFGELFF.

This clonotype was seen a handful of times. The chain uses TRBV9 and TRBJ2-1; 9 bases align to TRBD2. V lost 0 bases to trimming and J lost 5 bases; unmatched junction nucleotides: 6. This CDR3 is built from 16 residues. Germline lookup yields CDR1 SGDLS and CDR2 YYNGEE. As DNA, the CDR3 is TGTGCCAGCAGCGTAGGGTCTAGCGGGACCGACAATGAGCAGTTCTTC. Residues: CASSVGSSGTDNEQFF.

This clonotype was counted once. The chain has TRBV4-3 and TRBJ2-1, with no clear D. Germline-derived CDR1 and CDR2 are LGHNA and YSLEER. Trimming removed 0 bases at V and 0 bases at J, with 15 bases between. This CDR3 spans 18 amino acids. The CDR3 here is CASSQDPLMVSSYNEQFF. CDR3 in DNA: TGCGCCAGCAGCCAAGACCCGCTAATGGTGAGCTCCTACAATGAGCAGTTCTTC.

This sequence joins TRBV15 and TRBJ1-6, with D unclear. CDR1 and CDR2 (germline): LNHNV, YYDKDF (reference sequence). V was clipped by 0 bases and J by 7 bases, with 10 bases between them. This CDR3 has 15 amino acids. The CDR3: CATSRELYRNSPLHF. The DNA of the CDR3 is TGTGCCACCAGCAGAGAGCTATACAGAAATTCACCCCTCCACTTT.

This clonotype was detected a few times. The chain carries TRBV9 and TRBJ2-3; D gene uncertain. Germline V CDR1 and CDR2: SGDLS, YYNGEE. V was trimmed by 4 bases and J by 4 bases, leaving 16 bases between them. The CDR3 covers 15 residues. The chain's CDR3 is CASSLSALVSDTQYF. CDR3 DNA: TGTGCCAGCAGCCTCTCTGCCCTGGTCTCAGATACGCAGTATTTT.

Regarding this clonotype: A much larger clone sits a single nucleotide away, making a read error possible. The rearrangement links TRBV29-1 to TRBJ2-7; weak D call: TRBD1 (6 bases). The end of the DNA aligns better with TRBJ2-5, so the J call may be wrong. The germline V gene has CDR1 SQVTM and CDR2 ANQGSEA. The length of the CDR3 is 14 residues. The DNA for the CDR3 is TGCAGCGTTGAGGGGACACTGGACCATCGGACCCAGTACTTC. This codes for CSVEGTLDHRTQYF.

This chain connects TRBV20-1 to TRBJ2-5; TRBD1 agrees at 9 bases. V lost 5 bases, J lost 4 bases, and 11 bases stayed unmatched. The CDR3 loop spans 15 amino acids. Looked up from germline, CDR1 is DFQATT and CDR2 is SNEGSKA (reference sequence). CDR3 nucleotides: TGCAGTGCTCCTGAGAGGACAGGGGTCATAGAGACCCAGTACTTC. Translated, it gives CSAPERTGVIETQYF.

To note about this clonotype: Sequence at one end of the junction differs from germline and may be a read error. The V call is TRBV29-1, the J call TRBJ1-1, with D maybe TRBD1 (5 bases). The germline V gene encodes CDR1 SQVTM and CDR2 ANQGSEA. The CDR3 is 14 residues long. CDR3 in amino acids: CSVCRGITNAEAFF. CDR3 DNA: TGCAGCGTTTGTCGGGGCATTACGAACGCTGAAGCTTTCTTT.

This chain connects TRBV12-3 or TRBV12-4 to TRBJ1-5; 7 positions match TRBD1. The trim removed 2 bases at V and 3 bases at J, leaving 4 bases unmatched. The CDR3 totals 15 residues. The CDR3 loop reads CASSLRTGVNQPQHF. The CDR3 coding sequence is TGTGCCAGCAGTTTAAGGACAGGCGTCAATCAGCCCCAGCATTTT.

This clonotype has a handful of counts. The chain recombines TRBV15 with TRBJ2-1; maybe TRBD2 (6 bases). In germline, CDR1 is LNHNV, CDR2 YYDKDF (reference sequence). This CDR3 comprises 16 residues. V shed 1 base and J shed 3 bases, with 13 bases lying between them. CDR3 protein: CATSRALGRHYNEQFF. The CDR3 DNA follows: TGTGCCACCAGCAGAGCCCTCGGGAGACACTACAATGAGCAGTTCTTC. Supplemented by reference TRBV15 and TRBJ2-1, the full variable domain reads DAMVIQNPRYQVTQFGKPVTLSCSQTLNHNVMYWYQQKSSQAPKLLFHYYDKDFNNEADTPDNFQSRRPNTSFCFLDIRSPGLGDTAMYLCATSRALGRHYNEQFFGPGTRLTVL.

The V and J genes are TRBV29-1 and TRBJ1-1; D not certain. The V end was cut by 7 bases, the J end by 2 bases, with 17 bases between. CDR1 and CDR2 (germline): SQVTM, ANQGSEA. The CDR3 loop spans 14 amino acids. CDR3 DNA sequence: TGCAGCGGTGTACCAGGCGGCATAAACACTGAAGCTTTCTTT. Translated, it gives CSGVPGGINTEAFF.

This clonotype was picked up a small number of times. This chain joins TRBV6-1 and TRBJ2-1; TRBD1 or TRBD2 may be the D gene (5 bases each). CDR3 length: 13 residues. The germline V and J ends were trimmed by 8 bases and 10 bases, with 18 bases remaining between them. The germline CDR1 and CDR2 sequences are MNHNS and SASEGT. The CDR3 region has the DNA TGTGCCAGCCGACGGGACCCAGCAGGGGAGCAGTTCTTC. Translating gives CASRRDPAGEQFF.

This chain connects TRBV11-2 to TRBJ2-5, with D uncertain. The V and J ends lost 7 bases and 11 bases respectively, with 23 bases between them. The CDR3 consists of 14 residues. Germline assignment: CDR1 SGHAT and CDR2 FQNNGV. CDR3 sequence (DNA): TGTGCCAGCACCAGTCTCGGCCATTACAATGAGCAGTACTTC. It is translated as CASTSLGHYNEQYF. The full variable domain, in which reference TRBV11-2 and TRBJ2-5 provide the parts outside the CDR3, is EAGVAQSPRYKIIEKRQSVAFWCNPISGHATLYWYQQILGQGPKLLIQFQNNGVVDDSQLPKDRFSAERLKGVDSTLKIQPAKLEDSAVYLCASTSLGHYNEQYFGPGTRLLVL.